The sequence of this T cell receptor (beta chain) was determined in a study of blood T cells in healthy people across ages (dated by TCRdb to 2015 to 2017). For context, the study as a whole: Template switching captured roughly one uniquely barcoded TCR beta cDNA molecule per two T cells in model experiments. For two donors (one aged 18 to 30 and one aged 80 or older), the study analyzed two additional independent replicas of 1 million unique cDNA reads from the same blood draw. To track age-related changes in TCR beta repertoire diversity, the study relied on deep sequencing normalized with unique cDNA molecular identifiers. The donors were split into four age groups: young (average 16 years), middle-aged (39), aged (roughly 60) and long-lived (under 90). Donors of different ages were randomly distributed across sequencing lanes to avoid experimental bias. What the study reported, not specific to this receptor: Observed TCR beta diversity per million T cells fell roughly linearly with age, and a significant reduction was already apparent by age roughly 40. There was a strong correlation between observed TCR beta diversity and the percentage of naive T cells measured by flow cytometry. Bulk unsorted PBMC profiling prevented conclusive comparison of naive and antigen-experienced compartments. The CMV infection status of donors was not known, potentially confounding age-related changes in expanded clonotypes. Compared with the aged group, the long-lived group had more naive CD4+ T cells, fewer expanded clones and increased TCR diversity, suggesting age selection. Estimates of total diversity from one million sequenced T cells were regarded as lower bounds and underestimates.

Receptor libraries were prepared by 5' RACE. A second PCR of about 6 to 11 cycles was run with a J-beta primer mix and a sample-barcoded 5' primer. A template-switch 5' adaptor carrying 12 random nucleotides introduced a unique molecular identifier onto each TCR beta cDNA molecule. Each sample yielded at least 3 million CDR3-containing paired-end reads. All of the RNA was converted into first-strand cDNA using the Mint cDNA synthesis kit, with a TRBC-specific oligonucleotide serving as the primer. All cDNA was treated with uracil-DNA glycosylase and then went through a first 18-cycle PCR with the universal primers M1SS and BC2_uni_R. The paper's data handling went like this. Each sample was normalized by randomly selecting 1 million high-quality reads, each carrying a distinct molecular identifier. Instead of being binned into consensus sequences, reads that shared molecular identifiers were thrown out. MiTCR, set to a Q25 quality threshold and the strictest error-elimination algorithm, was used for CDR3 identification, clonotype clustering and error correction. A nonparametric unseen species model using Euler transformation provided a lower-bound estimate of total TCR beta diversity. TCRdb ran its own pipeline on the public reads, namely fastp trimming at Q25 and MiXCR clone calling, and kept in-frame beta chains. Entries that share a CDR3 protein sequence are merged under the most common genes and DNA. TCRdb, not the authors, supplied the V and J calls. The sample data list some 1.8 million distinct CDR3 sequences, and 30% to 40% of these were observed just once. Jointly, the top ten make up 20% to 25% of the sample.

CDR1 and CDR2, per the germline V gene (reference sequence), are SEHNR and FQNEAQ. The CDR3 measures 15 amino acids from cysteine to phenylalanine. The read is trimmed to its CDR3 DNA, 45 bases read in frame from base 1. Trimming removed 4 bases from V and 8 bases from J, leaving 20 bases between the germline ends. This clonotype was seen just once. The clone's antigen remains unknown. No much larger clonotype is one base removed from it; base qualities were not supplied. The approximately 41 donors, aged about 6 to 95 years, were systemically healthy Caucasian individuals from Russia. Each donor gave approximately 9.3 milliliters of peripheral blood, collected into EDTA-treated Vacutainer tubes. Ficoll-Paque density-gradient centrifugation was used to isolate PBMCs, with at least 6 million obtained per sample. Total RNA, at least 6 micrograms per sample, was extracted from PBMCs with Trizol reagent. For every donor, an aliquot of PBMCs went through flow cytometry to measure the percentages of naive CD45RAhigh/CD27high T cells.

This receptor was identified in a human donor in good health. The sequencing input was blood. The chain is encoded by TRBV7-9 joined to TRBJ1-1, with an unclear D gene assignment. The CDR3 is CASSCIQNPEEEAFF. In nucleotides, the sequence is TGTGCCAGCAGCTGTATTCAGAATCCCGAAGAAGAAGCTTTCTTT.